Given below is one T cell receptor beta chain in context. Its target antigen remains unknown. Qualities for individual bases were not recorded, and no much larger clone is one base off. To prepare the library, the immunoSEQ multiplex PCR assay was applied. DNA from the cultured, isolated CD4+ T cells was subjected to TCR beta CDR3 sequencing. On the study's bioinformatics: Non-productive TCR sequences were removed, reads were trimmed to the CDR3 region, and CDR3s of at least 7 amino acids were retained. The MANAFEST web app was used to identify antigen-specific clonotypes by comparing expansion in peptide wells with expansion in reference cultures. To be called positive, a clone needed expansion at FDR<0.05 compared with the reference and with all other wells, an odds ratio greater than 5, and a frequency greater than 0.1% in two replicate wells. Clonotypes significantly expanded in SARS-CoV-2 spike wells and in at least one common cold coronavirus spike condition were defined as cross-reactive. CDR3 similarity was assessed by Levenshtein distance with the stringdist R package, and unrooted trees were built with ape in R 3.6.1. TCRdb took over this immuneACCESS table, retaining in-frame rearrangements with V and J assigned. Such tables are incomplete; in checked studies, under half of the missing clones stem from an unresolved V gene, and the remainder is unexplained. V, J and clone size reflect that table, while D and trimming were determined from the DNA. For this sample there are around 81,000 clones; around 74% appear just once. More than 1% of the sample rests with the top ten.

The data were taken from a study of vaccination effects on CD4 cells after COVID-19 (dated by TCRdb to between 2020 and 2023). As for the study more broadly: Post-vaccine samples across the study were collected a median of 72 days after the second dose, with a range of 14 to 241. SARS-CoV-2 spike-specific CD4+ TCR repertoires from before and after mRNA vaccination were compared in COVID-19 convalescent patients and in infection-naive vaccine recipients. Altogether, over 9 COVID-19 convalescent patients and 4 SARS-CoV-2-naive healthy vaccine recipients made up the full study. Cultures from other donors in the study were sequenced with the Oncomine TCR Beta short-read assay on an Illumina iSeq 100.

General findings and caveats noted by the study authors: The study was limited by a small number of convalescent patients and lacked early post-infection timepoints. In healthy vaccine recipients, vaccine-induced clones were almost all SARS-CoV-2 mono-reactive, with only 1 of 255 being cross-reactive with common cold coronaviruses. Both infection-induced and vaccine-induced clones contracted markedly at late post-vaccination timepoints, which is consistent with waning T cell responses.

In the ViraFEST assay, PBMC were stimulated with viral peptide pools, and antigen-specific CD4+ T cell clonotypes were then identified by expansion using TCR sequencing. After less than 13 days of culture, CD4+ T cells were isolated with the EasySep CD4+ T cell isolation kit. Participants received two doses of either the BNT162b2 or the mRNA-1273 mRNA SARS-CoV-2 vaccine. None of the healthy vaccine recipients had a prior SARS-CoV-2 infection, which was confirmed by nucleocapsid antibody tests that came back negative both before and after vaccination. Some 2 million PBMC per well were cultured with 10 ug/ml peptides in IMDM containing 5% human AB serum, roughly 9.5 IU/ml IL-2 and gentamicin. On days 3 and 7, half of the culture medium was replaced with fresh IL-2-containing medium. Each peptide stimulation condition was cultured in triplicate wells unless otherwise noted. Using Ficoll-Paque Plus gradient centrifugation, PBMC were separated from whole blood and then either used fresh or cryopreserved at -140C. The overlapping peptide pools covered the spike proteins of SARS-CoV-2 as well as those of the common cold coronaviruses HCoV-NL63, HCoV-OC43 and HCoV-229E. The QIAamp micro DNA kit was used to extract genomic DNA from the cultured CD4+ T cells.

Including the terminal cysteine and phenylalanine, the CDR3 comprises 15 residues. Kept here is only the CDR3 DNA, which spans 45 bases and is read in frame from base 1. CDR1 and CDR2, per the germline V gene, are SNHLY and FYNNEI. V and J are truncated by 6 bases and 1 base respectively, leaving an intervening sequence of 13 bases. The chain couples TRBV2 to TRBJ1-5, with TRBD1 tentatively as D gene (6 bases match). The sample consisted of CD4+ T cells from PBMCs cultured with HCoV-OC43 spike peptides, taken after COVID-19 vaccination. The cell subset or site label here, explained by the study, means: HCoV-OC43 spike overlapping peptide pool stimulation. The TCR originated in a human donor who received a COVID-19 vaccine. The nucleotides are TGTGCCAGCAGGCGTAACAGGGCGAGCAATCAGCCCCAGCATTTT. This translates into CASRRNRASNQPQHF. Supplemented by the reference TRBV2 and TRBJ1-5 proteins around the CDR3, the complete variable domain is EPEVTQTPSHQVTQMGQEVILRCVPISNHLYFYWYRQILGQKVEFLVSFYNNEISEKSEIFDDQFSVERPDGSNFTLKIRSTKLEDSAMYFCASRRNRASNQPQHFGDGTRLSIL.